This T cell receptor beta chain was captured by sequencing in a study of T cell responses to AZD1222 COVID-19 vaccine. A few counts support this clone. Antigen: not known. CDR3 length: 17 amino acids. V lost 0 bases to trimming and J lost 2 bases; unmatched junction nucleotides: 8. Germline V lookup: CDR1 MRHNA, CDR2 SNTAGT. Regarding the study as a whole: Donors, mostly white British, included more females; clonal diversity was possibly underestimated. Just five to seven AZD1222 recipients tested seropositive at baseline. CD4 TCRs linked to vaccination spanned spike, dominating at 160-218 and 743-854.

Some clones are missing from TCRdb's copy, which holds only in-frame ones; the method was immunoSEQ multiplex PCR. This table holds 150,000 to 200,000 clones, less than 95% found once. The sequence was collected from an adult in good health. The chain joins TRBV6-4 to TRBJ2-3, with 7 positions matching TRBD2. Material: peripheral blood, obtained on day 0 of AZD1222 vaccination. Here the CDR3 DNA reads TGTGCCAGCAGTGACTCGGGTGGCGGGGGTTCCACAGATACGCAGTATTTT. It codes for CASSDSGGGGSTDTQYF.